These 26 T cell receptor beta chains came from one sample sequenced in a study of CD8 T cells in ankylosing spondylitis. TCRdb processed the 5' RACE reads anew with MiXCR; each CDR3 protein has one entry. The profile covers about 340,000 distinct CDR3 sequences, with about 20% appearing a single time and under 15% taken by the ten largest. What was sequenced was blood, either unsorted or a sorted T cell fraction (not recorded which). All receptors come from a male donor with ankylosing spondylitis or in good health (not recorded which).

In its sample, this clonotype was seen a few times. The chain employs TRBV11-2 and TRBJ2-1, with 9 nucleotides matching TRBD1. CDR1 and CDR2 (germline): SGHAT, FQNNGV. The CDR3 is 15 amino acids. After removal of 2 bases from V and 5 bases from J, the junction contained 4 bases not matched to a gene. CDR3 DNA: TGTGCCAGCAGCTTATCAGGGACAGGGAACAATGAGCAGTTCTTC. Translating it yields CASSLSGTGNNEQFF.

V gene TRBV5-6 combines with J gene TRBJ2-7; a weak D match, TRBD2 (5 bases). This CDR3 has 14 residues. Trimming took off 4 bases at V and 0 bases at J, with 11 bases between the two ends. The germline V gene encodes CDR1 SGHDT and CDR2 YYEEEE. The CDR3 bases are TGTGCCAGCAGCCCGTTTGGGAGCTCCTACGAGCAGTACTTC. Encoded protein: CASSPFGSSYEQYF. Drawing the rest from reference TRBV5-6 and TRBJ2-7, the complete variable domain is DAGVTQSPTHLIKTRGQQVTLRCSPKSGHDTVSWYQQALGQGPQFIFQYYEEEERQRGNFPDRFSGHQFPNYSSELNVNALLLGDSALYLCASSPFGSSYEQYFGPGTRLTVT.

This clonotype showed up just a few times. The rearrangement uses TRBV25-1 and TRBJ2-3; D unresolved. The germline V and J ends were trimmed by 4 bases and 3 bases, with 11 bases remaining between them. This CDR3 spans 14 amino acids. Looked up from germline, CDR1 is MGHDK and CDR2 is SYGVNS. This chain's CDR3 is CASSGTTQTDTQYF. CDR3 nucleotides: TGTGCCAGCAGTGGGACCACCCAAACAGATACGCAGTATTTT.

This clonotype was seen a handful of times. The chain is built from TRBV12-3 or TRBV12-4 and TRBJ2-1; no clear D gene. V lost 11 bases and J 7 bases, leaving 12 bases between the germline ends. The CDR3 has 11 residues. This CDR3 is CAFLLGNEQFF. The CDR3 DNA reads TGTGCCTTTCTATTGGGGAATGAGCAGTTCTTC.

This clonotype occurred a few times. V and J are TRBV12-3 or TRBV12-4 and TRBJ1-2; 8 bases are a match to TRBD1. The CDR3 is made up of 15 amino acids. The trim removed 5 bases at V and 2 bases at J, leaving 7 bases unmatched. CDR3 amino acids: CASSLGQGPNYGYTF. The CDR3 nucleotides read TGTGCCAGCAGTCTAGGACAGGGACCCAACTATGGCTACACCTTC.

V and J are TRBV6-1 and TRBJ2-3, with D unclear. Trimming took off 0 bases at V and 6 bases at J, with 4 bases between the two ends. This CDR3 has 12 amino acids. CDR1 and CDR2 (germline): MNHNS, SASEGT. The CDR3 region has the DNA TGTGCCAGCAGTGAAGCTGGGGATACGCAGTATTTT. Translating it yields CASSEAGDTQYF.

The chain uses TRBV11-2 and TRBJ2-1; D not resolved. Germline loops: CDR1 SGHAT, CDR2 FQNNGV. Trimming cost V 0 bases and J 3 bases, with 9 bases left between them. This CDR3 is built from 15 residues. CDR3 DNA sequence: TGTGCCAGCAGCTTAGACCCAGGTTTCTACAATGAGCAGTTCTTC. It codes for CASSLDPGFYNEQFF.

In this sample, this clonotype turned up once. This chain links TRBV28 with TRBJ2-1; no reliable D call. Trimming left V 3 bases short and J 5 bases short, with 14 bases between. CDR1 and CDR2 from the germline V gene are MDHEN and SYDVKM. The CDR3 contains 15 residues. The CDR3 DNA reads as TGTGCCAGCAGTTTTTTGGTAGGACCCGACAATGAGCAGTTCTTC. Amino acid sequence: CASSFLVGPDNEQFF. The whole variable domain, filled in from reference TRBV28 and TRBJ2-1, reads DVKVTQSSRYLVKRTGEKVFLECVQDMDHENMFWYRQDPGLGLRLIYFSYDVKMKEKGDIPEGYSVSREKKERFSLILESASTNQTSMYLCASSFLVGPDNEQFFGPGTRLTVL.

The rearrangement links TRBV7-3 to TRBJ2-3; D unresolved. The CDR3 has 13 amino acids. Per the germline V gene, CDR1 is SGHTA and CDR2 is FQGTGA. Trimming cost V 6 bases and J 5 bases, with 12 bases left between them. CDR3 in amino acids: CASSSMGEDTQYF. CDR3 nucleotides: TGTGCCAGCAGTTCGATGGGCGAAGATACGCAGTATTTT.

The sample holds a few counts of this clonotype. V and J are TRBV10-3 and TRBJ2-2; tentative D call: TRBD2 (6 bases). The CDR3 sequence is 15 residues long. Germline V gene lookup returns CDR1 ENHRY and CDR2 SYGVKD. The V gene lost 6 bases and the J gene lost 1 base, with 12 bases spanning the gap. This CDR3 is CAIRTGTENTGELFF. The CDR3 bases are TGTGCCATCAGAACCGGGACTGAGAACACCGGGGAGCTGTTTTTT.

V gene TRBV30 combines with J gene TRBJ2-1, with D tentatively TRBD2 (5 bases). Deletions cut 3 bases from V and 0 bases from J, with 9 bases between. This CDR3 region has 14 residues. The V gene's germline CDR1 is GTSNPN and CDR2 SVGIG (reference sequence). The CDR3, as DNA: TGTGCCTGGAGCCCGGGGAGCTCCTACAATGAGCAGTTCTTC. It encodes CAWSPGSSYNEQFF.

This clonotype was detected a few times. The chain carries TRBV12-3 or TRBV12-4 and TRBJ2-3, with D unclear. V was clipped by 8 bases and J by 4 bases, with 19 bases between them. The CDR3 has 15 amino acids. The CDR3 region has the DNA TGTGCCAGCGCCTGGGCTCCCACCCCCGCAGATACGCAGTATTTT. This gives the protein CASAWAPTPADTQYF.

This chain links TRBV7-9 with TRBJ2-3; 8 nucleotides agree with TRBD1. The CDR3 totals 15 residues. CDR1 is SEHNR, CDR2 FQNEAQ, per germline (reference sequence). J gave up 1 base and V 8 bases, and 8 bases lay outside the gene matches. Here the CDR3 reads CASGTGGWGTDTQYF. DNA of the CDR3: TGTGCCAGCGGCACAGGGGGTTGGGGCACAGATACGCAGTATTTT. The variable domain in full, with the rest retrieved from reference TRBV7-9 and TRBJ2-3, is DTGVSQNPRHKITKRGQNVTFRCDPISEHNRLYWYRQTLGQGPEFLTYFQNEAQLEKSRLLSDRFSAERPKGSFSTLEIQRTEQGDSAMYLCASGTGGWGTDTQYFGPGTRLTVL.

V and J are TRBV12-3 or TRBV12-4 and TRBJ2-1; 8 nucleotides line up with TRBD2. The CDR3 is 16 residues long. V gave up 7 bases and J gave up 2 bases; unmatched junction bases: 10. CDR3 residues: CASTDGGRGAYNEQFF. The CDR3 DNA sequence: TGTGCCAGCACCGACGGGGGGCGGGGGGCCTACAATGAGCAGTTCTTC.

This sequence joins TRBV7-9 and TRBJ2-5; no clear D gene. Germline assignment: CDR1 SEHNR and CDR2 FQNEAQ (reference sequence). The ends were cut back, 5 bases at V and 1 base at J, with 14 bases in the middle. The CDR3 sequence is 15 residues long. The CDR3 loop is CASSPAMRTQETQYF. The CDR3 bases are TGTGCCAGCAGCCCAGCTATGAGGACCCAAGAGACCCAGTACTTC.

This clonotype appeared many times. The gene calls are TRBV6-1 and TRBJ2-1; the match to TRBD2 covers 7 bases. CDR1 and CDR2 (germline): MNHNS, SASEGT. The CDR3 has 14 amino acids. After removal of 6 bases from V and 9 bases from J, the junction contained 11 bases not matched to a gene. The CDR3 spells CASSPLTSSTEQFF. DNA for the CDR3: TGTGCCAGCAGCCCCCTGACTAGCTCTACTGAGCAGTTCTTC.

The chain employs TRBV9 and TRBJ2-7; D not resolved. CDR1 and CDR2 from the germline V gene are SGDLS and YYNGEE. Trimming stripped 0 bases from V and 2 bases from J, with 12 bases between. The CDR3 totals 15 residues. This CDR3 is CASSVEAGRPYEQYF. CDR3 bases: TGTGCCAGCAGCGTAGAGGCAGGCCGACCCTACGAGCAGTACTTC.

The J gene is TRBJ2-6, the V gene TRBV12-3 or TRBV12-4; D is uncertain. Trimming removed 5 bases from V and 0 bases from J, with 17 bases in between. The CDR3 is 18 amino acids. CDR3 region: CASSPPAVILSGANVLTF. For the CDR3, the DNA is TGTGCCAGCAGTCCTCCCGCAGTGATACTCTCTGGGGCCAACGTCCTGACTTTC.

This chain uses TRBV20-1 with TRBJ2-7; 7 nucleotides match TRBD1. The CDR3 length is 13 residues. The V gene's germline CDR1 is DFQATT and CDR2 SNEGSKA (reference sequence). V shed 3 bases and J 2 bases; nucleotides not matched to a gene: 4. CDR3 amino acids: CSASLTGPYEQYF. In DNA form, the CDR3 reads TGCAGTGCTAGCCTGACAGGGCCCTACGAGCAGTACTTC.

The chain combines TRBV7-9 with TRBJ2-1; the D is unclear. Germline lookup yields CDR1 SEHNR and CDR2 FQNEAQ (reference sequence). The ends were cut back, 4 bases at V and 7 bases at J, with 8 bases in the middle. The CDR3 is made up of 12 amino acids. The CDR3: CASSSFPNEQFF. The DNA of the CDR3 is TGTGCCAGCAGCTCCTTTCCGAATGAGCAGTTCTTC.

The rearrangement uses TRBV12-3 or TRBV12-4 and TRBJ2-2; 9 bases line up with TRBD1. The CDR3 sequence is 16 residues long. Unmatched junction bases numbered 8, after V lost 4 bases and J lost 5 bases. As DNA, the CDR3 is TGTGCCAGCAGTTCCCGGGACAGGGTGAGAACCGGGGAGCTGTTTTTT. Translating gives CASSSRDRVRTGELFF.

This clonotype occurred many times. The chain has TRBV4-2 and TRBJ2-6, with D perhaps matching TRBD1 or TRBD2 (5 bases each). The V gene's germline CDR1 is LGHNA and CDR2 YNFKEQ. The germline V and J ends were trimmed by 0 bases and 3 bases, with 6 bases remaining between them. CDR3 length: 15 amino acids. The CDR3 is CASSQERGGANVLTF. The CDR3 DNA reads TGTGCCAGCAGCCAAGAGAGGGGTGGGGCCAACGTCCTGACTTTC.

This clonotype was recorded a few times. The chain has TRBV4-2 and TRBJ2-1; TRBD2 matches at 10 bases. The V segment lost 1 base and the J segment 5 bases; nucleotides outside the gene matches: 8. The length of the CDR3 is 17 residues. CDR1 and CDR2 from the germline V gene are LGHNA and YNFKEQ. The CDR3 region is CASSQGILAGDDNEQFF. The CDR3, as DNA: TGTGCCAGCAGCCAAGGTATCCTAGCGGGGGACGACAATGAGCAGTTCTTC.

This clonotype was detected a few times. The CDR3 loop reads CASSSQAGPSSYNEQFF. CDR3 in DNA: TGCGCCAGCAGCTCGCAGGCAGGCCCGAGCTCCTACAATGAGCAGTTCTTC. The rearrangement uses TRBV5-1 and TRBJ2-1, with D unresolved. Germline values: CDR1 SGHRS, CDR2 YFSETQ. The V and J ends lost 3 bases and 0 bases respectively, with 16 bases between them. CDR3 length: 17 residues.

The DNA of the CDR3 is TGTGCCAGCCGAGAGGGGGGGAGCTCCTACGAGCAGTACTTC. As protein: CASREGGSSYEQYF. The rearrangement joins TRBV2 to TRBJ2-7; TRBD2 is a possible D gene (7 bases). Germline lookup yields CDR1 SNHLY and CDR2 FYNNEI. V lost 8 bases to trimming and J lost 0 bases, with 14 bases between them. The CDR3 consists of 14 residues.

The chain carries TRBV30 and TRBJ2-3, with D unresolved. V was trimmed by 2 bases and J by 3 bases, leaving 12 bases between them. The CDR3 has 14 amino acids. In germline, CDR1 is GTSNPN, CDR2 SVGIG (reference sequence). The CDR3 coding sequence is TGTGCCTGGAGTAACAACCTGGGGACAGATACGCAGTATTTT. This translates into CAWSNNLGTDTQYF. Looking up the rest from reference TRBV30 and TRBJ2-3 gives the full variable domain: SQTIHQWPATLVQPVGSPLSLECTVEGTSNPNLYWYRQAAGRGLQLLFYSVGIGQISSEVPQNLSASRPQDRQFILSSKKLLLSDSGFYLCAWSNNLGTDTQYFGPGTRLTVL.